The source of this T cell receptor beta chain is a study of blood T cell repertoires in COVID-19 (dated by TCRdb to 2018 to 2020). Describing the broader study: Collaborator samples came from the United States, Italy and Spain and covered acute and convalescent phases of COVID-19. The material from the prospective study consisted of cDNA or gDNA derived from T cells, B-cell-depleted T cells, or PBMCs. Subjects who had been exposed to COVID-19, were actively infected with it, or had recovered from it provided the deeply sampled blood TCRbeta repertoires that made up the dataset. The repertoires were released in a freely available public database intended as a resource for research on the immune response to SARS-CoV-2. Samples were obtained from the ongoing ImmuneRACE study (first 160 participants) and from 1,254 subjects provided by 6 global collaborators. Sample metadata almost always included a de-identified subject ID, COVID-19 status, age in years and sex. Where HLA class I and class II types were available, the types were taken from metadata supplied by the sample provider, not from assay-based typing.

In the prospective study, participants were roughly 18 to 95 years old, resided in 24 geographic areas of the United States, and were enrolled through a virtual design. In the prospective study, participants were assigned to cohorts based on the clinical history participants reported in a screening survey and a study questionnaire. Recovered participants in ImmuneRACE Cohort 3 were defined by two consecutive negative NP/OP PCR tests, clearance by a healthcare professional, or resolution of symptoms. In the prospective study, whole blood, serum and a nasopharyngeal or oropharyngeal swab were collected from each participant by mobile phlebotomists. Participants in the prospective study had the option to provide additional blood draws and questionnaires over a roughly 2-month period. Before DNA extraction, prospective study blood samples were shipped either frozen or at room temperature. The germline V end is reduced by 6 bases and the J end by 4 bases; junction bases left unmatched: 4. The CDR3 runs 13 residues from the cysteine to the phenylalanine. Here the CDR3 DNA is all that survives: 39 bases in frame from base 1. The germline V gene provides CDR1 ENHRY and CDR2 SYGVKD.

TCRbeta CDR3 regions were amplified from genomic DNA using the immunoSEQ Assay, a bias-controlled multiplex PCR. The source study handled its data this way. Nucleated cell counts per sample were estimated from amplification of reference gene primers within the assay. To quantify the absolute abundance of each unique TCRbeta CDR3 rearrangement, sequence reads were collapsed and filtered. For each sample, productive Simpson clonality was calculated by taking the square root of Simpson's diversity index across productive rearrangements. The immuneACCESS repertoire file appears here via TCRdb, limited to in-frame rearrangements. These files lack a portion of the clones; in checked studies, under half of the deficit traces to unresolved V genes, and the cause of the others is not known. V and J calls and clone size are given by that table; D and trimming were obtained from the DNA. The sample table shows 210,000 or so clones, and 70% to 85% are seen once. The leading ten clones occupy about 1.7% of the sample.

The paper as a whole reports these results and caveats: How much clinical and demographic metadata was included differed by source and by participant, and the metadata was provided uncurated.

With respect to this clone: Its antigen remains undetermined. No much larger clone exists at a distance of one base, and base qualities are not known.

Specimen: PBMCs or T cells enriched from blood (not recorded which). This receptor was identified in a man in his 60s who had recovered from COVID-19. Recombination joined TRBV10-3 with TRBJ2-5, with TRBD1 identical over 8 junction bases. Here the CDR3 is given as CAISPGTGETQYF. The nucleotide sequence is given as TGTGCCATCAGCCCCGGGACAGGAGAGACCCAGTACTTC.